A selection of T cell receptor beta chains follows, all from one sample in a study of blood T cell repertoires in COVID-19. Sequencing was performed with immunoSEQ multiplex PCR; in TCRdb, only in-frame clones are kept and a portion is missing. The data contain roughly 250,000 clones, 88% of them singletons. Sample: peripheral blood. The receptors shown here come from a man aged 60 to 75 who had recovered from COVID-19. The CDR3 runs from the conserved cysteine through the conserved F or W. D genes are given only for firm matches. Some rows have no size entry. The others give once, few or many, or a class for an expanded clone.

J gene | clone size | V gene | D gene | CDR3 DNA | CDR3 protein
TRBJ2-2 | - | TRBV5-4 | - | TGTGCCAGCAGCTTGGGCGGAGATTACGGCGGGGAGCTGTTTTTT | CASSLGGDYGGELFF
TRBJ2-1 | - | TRBV5-6 | TRBD2 | TGTGCCAGCAGCCTGACTAGCGGCTCAAGCTCCTACAATGAGCAGTTCTTC | CASSLTSGSSSYNEQFF
TRBJ2-1 | - | TRBV30 | - | TGTGCCTGGAGTTCGAGCGGGTACAATGAGCAGTTCTTC | CAWSSSGYNEQFF
TRBJ2-5 | - | TRBV30 | TRBD2 | TGTGCCTGGAAAGAGCGGGGGGGCCGGATATTTCCAGAGACCCAGTACTTC | CAWKERGGRIFPETQYF
TRBJ1-4 | - | TRBV13 | TRBD1 | TGTGCCAGCAGCGCAAGGGACAGGGCTGGAGAAAAACTGTTTTTT | CASSARDRAGEKLFF
TRBJ2-5 | - | TRBV5-5 | TRBD2 | TGTGCCAGCAGCTTGGAACTAGCGAGGAGAGAGACCCAGTACTTC | CASSLELARRETQYF
TRBJ2-1 | - | TRBV5-1 | TRBD2 | TGCGCCAGCAGTCCGAGACTAGCGGGGGGCTATGAGCAGTTCTTC | CASSPRLAGGYEQFF
TRBJ2-1 | few | TRBV7-3 | TRBD2 | TGTGCCAGCAGCTTAACAGGGAGGGATGAGCAGTTCTTC | CASSLTGRDEQFF
TRBJ1-1 | - | TRBV13 | - | TGTGCCAGCAGCAACAGGGTTGACACTGAAGCTTTCTTT | CASSNRVDTEAFF
TRBJ2-1 | once | TRBV19 | - | TGTGCCAGTAGTTTGGGGGGCTCCTACAATGAGCAGTTCTTC | CASSLGGSYNEQFF
TRBJ2-1 | - | TRBV29-1 | TRBD2 | TGCAGCGCCGGGGGGGGCGGATACTCCTACAATGAGCAGTTCTTC | CSAGGGGYSYNEQFF
TRBJ2-5 | - | TRBV5-1 | TRBD2 | TGCGCCAGCAGCCTACGAAGCGGGGGGGTAGAGACCCAGTACTTC | CASSLRSGGVETQYF
TRBJ1-6 | few | TRBV25-1 | TRBD1 | TGTGCCAGCAGTGAAAACAGGGGGCGCGGTAGATCACCCCTCCACTTT | CASSENRGRGRSPLHF
TRBJ2-7 | - | TRBV7-6 | TRBD2 | TGTGCCAGCAGCTTAAGGCCGGGGGGGCCATACGAGCAGTACTTC | CASSLRPGGPYEQYF
TRBJ1-2 | - | TRBV14 | - | TGTGCCAGCAGCCAGGAAGGCAACCCAGGCTATGGCTACACCTTC | CASSQEGNPGYGYTF
TRBJ1-2 | - | TRBV5-6 | - | TGTGCCAGCAGCTCCATAAGGGAGACCAGCTATGGCTACACCTTC | CASSSIRETSYGYTF
TRBJ2-2 | - | TRBV2 | TRBD1 | TGTGCCAGCAGTGAAAAGGGACAGTCATTCGCGAACACCGGGGAGCTGTTTTTT | CASSEKGQSFANTGELFF
TRBJ1-4 | - | TRBV18 | - | TGTGCCACCGGCGGGCAGGTTAATGAAAAACTGTTTTTT | CATGGQVNEKLFF
TRBJ2-2 | - | TRBV2 | TRBD1 | TGTGCCAGCACCCGGACAGGGGCCACCGGGGAGCTGTTTTTT | CASTRTGATGELFF
TRBJ2-5 | - | TRBV29-1 | TRBD1 | TGCAGCGTCTTACAGGGGATGGAAGAGACCCAGTACTTC | CSVLQGMEETQYF
TRBJ1-2 | - | TRBV18 | - | TGTGCCAGCTCGCGGCCGGGGGGCGACAACTATGGCTACACCTTC | CASSRPGGDNYGYTF
TRBJ2-7 | few | TRBV30 | TRBD1 | TGTGCCTGGAAGGACAGGGCGAATCCCGAGCAGTACTTC | CAWKDRANPEQYF
TRBJ2-3 | - | TRBV5-1 | - | TGCGCCAGCAGCCGGCCAGGGGGCACAGATACGCAGTATTTT | CASSRPGGTDTQYF
TRBJ2-4 | - | TRBV7-3 | - | TGTGCCAGCAGCTTTGGGCAGGGGTCGGACATTCAGTACTTC | CASSFGQGSDIQYF
TRBJ2-1 | - | TRBV7-9 | TRBD2 | TGTGCCAGCAGCTTAATCTCTAGCGGTTGGGATGAGCAGTTCTTC | CASSLISSGWDEQFF
TRBJ1-2 | - | TRBV5-4 | TRBD1 | TGTGCCAGCAGCCCCACCCGGACAGGGGACTATGGCTACACCTTC | CASSPTRTGDYGYTF
TRBJ1-4 | - | TRBV5-5 | TRBD1 | TGTGCCAGCAGCTTGGGGCCCCAGGGGGCCAATAATGAAAAACTGTTTTTT | CASSLGPQGANNEKLFF
TRBJ1-5 | - | TRBV6-4 | TRBD1 | TGTGCCAGCAGCAGTGACAGGGGTCAGCCCCAGCATTTT | CASSSDRGQPQHF
TRBJ1-2 | - | TRBV9 | - | TGTGCCAGCACCCCCTCGGTGGGTTCGGGGGGCTACACCTTC | CASTPSVGSGGYTF
TRBJ2-4 | - | TRBV18 | - | TGTGCCAGCTCACCATCGGACAGCCGGTTGGACATTCAGTACTTC | CASSPSDSRLDIQYF
TRBJ1-4 | - | TRBV6-5 | TRBD1 | TGTGCCAGCAGTAAACAGGGGGGTAATGAAAAACTGTTTTTT | CASSKQGGNEKLFF
TRBJ2-6 | once | TRBV13 | TRBD1 | TGTGCCAGCACCGACCCCCCGGGGACAGGTGCCAACGTCCTGACTTTC | CASTDPPGTGANVLTF
TRBJ2-2 | few | TRBV10-3 | TRBD1 | TGTGCCATCAGAGAGGGACAGGGGGCCGGGGAGCTGTTTTTT | CAIREGQGAGELFF
TRBJ1-5 | - | TRBV13 | - | TGTGCCAGCAGCTTAGGCAAGACCAGGGGACAGCCCCAGCATTTT | CASSLGKTRGQPQHF
TRBJ1-1 | - | TRBV6-2/TRBV6-3 | - | TGTGCCAGCAGTTCTGACAGGTTTGGCACTGAAGCTTTCTTT | CASSSDRFGTEAFF
TRBJ2-2 | once | TRBV9 | TRBD2 | TGTGCCAGCAGCCAAAGACCTAGCGGGGGAACGAACACCGGGGAGCTGTTTTTT | CASSQRPSGGTNTGELFF
TRBJ2-7 | - | TRBV6-5 | - | TGTGCCAGCAGTTACTCGTCTCATTCTACCTACGAGCAGTACTTC | CASSYSSHSTYEQYF
TRBJ1-5 | - | TRBV2 | - | TGTGCCAGCAATGTAAACAGGAAGAATAGCAATCAGCCCCAGCATTTT | CASNVNRKNSNQPQHF
TRBJ2-1 | - | TRBV7-6 | TRBD1 | TGTGCCAGCAGCGAGACGGACAGGGGGCTTAAGAATGAGCAGTTCTTC | CASSETDRGLKNEQFF
TRBJ1-3 | - | TRBV27 | - | TGTGCCAGCAGTCCTCTAACAGGCTTAAGCTCTGGAAACACCATATATTTT | CASSPLTGLSSGNTIYF
TRBJ2-3 | - | TRBV19 | TRBD2 | TGTGCCAGTAGACCAAGGACTAGCGGGGGTTACACAGATACGCAGTATTTT | CASRPRTSGGYTDTQYF
TRBJ2-7 | - | TRBV10-3 | TRBD2 | TGTGCCATCAGTGAGCACGGGGGGTCCTACGAGCAGTACTTC | CAISEHGGSYEQYF
TRBJ2-7 | - | TRBV6-5 | TRBD1 | TGTGCCAGCAGAACTCTGGGACAGGGTGCCTACGAGCAGTACTTC | CASRTLGQGAYEQYF